The TCR beta chain described here comes from a study of response to subunit inactivated influenza vaccine. General observations from the study: The authors put forward the suggestion that each seasonal influenza vaccination may bring in only a limited number of new T cells.

In the case of this clonotype: Its cognate antigen is unknown.

V lost 3 bases to trimming and J lost 3 bases, with 9 bases between them. Germline V CDR1 and CDR2: KGHSH, LQKENI. The CDR3 runs to 13 residues. Each CDR3 protein gets one entry after TCRdb re-called the RT-PCR reads with MiXCR. Among under 950,000 distinct CDR3 sequences listed, 21% were seen once. This TCR was sampled from a man between 45 and 60 years old who received an inactivated influenza vaccine. The sequenced sample was PBMCs from blood, obtained 5 days after vaccination. V is TRBV18 and J is TRBJ2-7, with D tentatively TRBD1 (5 bases). The chain's CDR3 is CASSPDSFYEQYF. Here the CDR3 DNA reads TGTGCCAGCTCACCTGACAGTTTCTACGAGCAGTACTTC.